This T cell receptor (beta chain) is drawn from a study of T cell repertoires in cytomegalovirus infection. TCRdb recomputed calls from the reads with MiXCR, one row per CDR3 protein. The profile shows 650,000 to 900,000 distinct CDR3 sequences, approximately 32% of them singletons. Germline CDR1 is LNHDA and CDR2 is SQIVND (reference sequence). The CDR3 is made up of 16 amino acids. Deletions cut 3 bases from V and 0 bases from J, with 13 bases between. On this clonotype: Its antigen is currently unknown.

This sequence was found in a human donor in good health (CMV status not recorded). Some clones in this sample may be carry-over from other donors' samples. This specimen consisted of cultured CD8+ T cells from PBMCs, obtained from culture after CMV antigen stimulation. This rearrangement joins TRBV19 to TRBJ2-3, with a possible D match to TRBD2 (5 bases). In DNA, the CDR3 is TGTGCCAGTAGTATCCAGGAGGAGTGGAGCACAGATACGCAGTATTTT. It specifies CASSIQEEWSTDTQYF.